This TCR beta chain was observed in a study of T cell responses to AZD1222 COVID-19 vaccine. V gave up 0 bases and J gave up 0 bases, with 11 bases separating them. CDR1 is SGHRS, CDR2 YFSETQ, per germline. The CDR3 has 16 residues. To note about this clone: What it binds is unknown.

Findings of the study overall: White British donors predominated, females outnumbered males, and clonal diversity was possibly underestimated.

TCRdb keeps only in-frame clones here, not all; method: immunoSEQ multiplex PCR. Of about 35,000 clones in the sample, 70% to 90% are singletons; the top ten hold 8% to 13%. The clonotype comes from an adult who received the AZD1222 COVID-19 vaccine. The rearrangement links TRBV5-1 to TRBJ2-3; D might be TRBD2 (5 bases). The sample in question was peripheral blood, obtained 28 days after the second AZD1222 dose. This CDR3 reads CASSLALAKSTDTQYF. For the CDR3, the DNA is TGCGCCAGCAGCTTGGCTCTAGCCAAAAGCACAGATACGCAGTATTTT.